These 30 T cell receptor beta chains were all obtained from the same sample, sequenced in a study of cytomegalovirus exposure and HLA in healthy donors. PCR employed 60 Vbeta and 13 Jbeta primers. Here immunoSEQ multiplex PCR was the method, and the copy in TCRdb shows in-frame clones only, minus some. This sample yields 85,000 to 130,000 clones, of which around three quarters are seen a single time; over 3.5% belongs to the top ten. Sequencing was performed on PBMCs. The receptors stem from a woman aged 50 to 65 in good health and CMV-seropositive.

This rearrangement joins TRBV6-7 to TRBJ1-1; no clear D. Being an ORF, TRBV6-7 has a function that is uncertain. V lost 2 bases and J 2 bases, leaving 15 bases between the germline ends. The CDR3 is 16 amino acids. The CDR3 region has the DNA TGTGCCAGCAGTTACCGCCGGCGGCGGATTAACACTGAAGCTTTCTTT. This codes for CASSYRRRRINTEAFF.

The J gene is TRBJ1-2, the V gene TRBV9; TRBD1 is a possible D gene (5 bases). This CDR3 comprises 15 residues. V was cut by 0 bases and J by 8 bases, with 17 bases left in between. The germline CDR1 and CDR2 sequences are SGDLS and YYNGEE. This chain's CDR3 is CASSVAGGAGNGYTF. DNA of the CDR3: TGTGCCAGCAGCGTAGCTGGAGGGGCAGGGAACGGCTACACCTTC.

DNA of the CDR3: TGTGCCAGCAGCCCTTCCCCACTTCCGGGACAGAATTCACCCCTCCACTTT. It translates to CASSPSPLPGQNSPLHF. The chain combines TRBV5-4 with TRBJ1-6; TRBD1 agrees at 7 bases. Germline V gene lookup returns CDR1 SGHNT and CDR2 YYREEE (reference sequence). The CDR3 has 17 residues. The trim removed 4 bases at V and 7 bases at J, leaving 14 bases unmatched.

This clone was detected only a few times. The rearrangement joins TRBV6-1 to TRBJ2-7, with TRBD1 as a possible D gene (6 bases). Germline CDR1 MNHNS, CDR2 SASEGT. This CDR3 contains 14 residues. V lost 3 bases and J lost 6, with 15 bases in between. CDR3 region: CASSDLNRDGEQYF. CDR3 DNA sequence: TGTGCCAGCAGTGATTTAAACAGGGATGGCGAGCAGTACTTC.

This sequence joins TRBV7-9 and TRBJ1-1; TRBD1 is a possible D gene (6 bases). The CDR3 totals 13 residues. Germline CDR1 reads SEHNR; CDR2 reads FQNEAQ (reference sequence). Trimming left V 4 bases short and J 5 bases short, with 11 bases between. This chain's CDR3 is CASSSDRRTEAFF. In DNA, the CDR3 is TGTGCCAGCAGCTCGGACAGAAGGACTGAAGCTTTCTTT.

This clone was detected only once. The chain links TRBV11-2 to TRBJ2-7; a weak D match, TRBD1 (5 bases). CDR3 length: 13 amino acids. Germline-derived CDR1 and CDR2 are SGHAT and FQNNGV. Between the trimmed V and J ends, which lost 2 bases and 4 bases, there was a span of 9 bases. CDR3 in DNA: TGTGCCAGCAGCTTAAGACAGACGTACGAGCAGTACTTC. Residues: CASSLRQTYEQYF.

The chain's CDR3 is CASSSSLDSGNTIYF. CDR3 sequence (DNA): TGTGCCAGCAGCTCTAGTCTGGACTCTGGAAACACCATATATTTT. The V gene is TRBV9, the J gene TRBJ1-3; D is unresolved. The CDR3 sequence is 15 residues long. The V gene lost 4 bases and the J gene lost 0 bases, with 11 bases spanning the gap. Germline-derived CDR1 and CDR2 are SGDLS and YYNGEE.

CDR3 loop: CASSPKSGGLAVQETQYF. Written as DNA, the CDR3 is TGTGCCAGCTCGCCAAAGTCTGGGGGACTAGCGGTACAAGAGACCCAGTACTTC. The chain uses TRBV18 and TRBJ2-5; TRBD2 agrees at 11 bases. Germline V CDR1 and CDR2: KGHSH, LQKENI. V lost 6 bases to trimming and J lost 2 bases; unmatched junction nucleotides: 14. The CDR3 length is 18 residues.

The rearrangement uses TRBV6-5 and TRBJ1-2; TRBD1 matches at 8 bases. There are 15 residues in the CDR3. J gave up 4 bases and V 0 bases, and 4 bases lay outside the gene matches. Germline V gene sequence: CDR1 MNHEY, CDR2 SVGAGI. The DNA for the CDR3 is TGTGCCAGCAGTTACTCGAACAGGGGGATCTATGGCTACACCTTC. It yields the protein CASSYSNRGIYGYTF.

The chain joins TRBV6-6 to TRBJ2-1, with D unresolved. This CDR3 spans 14 amino acids. In germline, CDR1 is MNHNY, CDR2 SVGAGI (reference sequence). V lost 5 bases, J lost 8 bases, and 16 bases lay in between. CDR3 in amino acids: CASSPVVSSYEQFF. CDR3 coding DNA: TGTGCCAGCAGTCCTGTGGTGAGCTCCTATGAGCAGTTCTTC.

The rearrangement links TRBV7-9 to TRBJ1-2; 12 bases agree with TRBD1. This CDR3 contains 17 residues. The trim removed 5 bases at V and 5 bases at J, leaving 12 bases unmatched. The germline V gene encodes CDR1 SEHNR and CDR2 FQNEAQ (reference sequence). The CDR3 protein is CASSPTPGQGAGYGYTF. CDR3 sequence (DNA): TGTGCCAGCAGCCCAACTCCGGGACAGGGGGCCGGGTATGGCTACACCTTC.

This clone was observed a handful of times. This CDR3 is also generated by other DNA sequences in the sample. This chain links TRBV5-1 with TRBJ1-1, with TRBD1 matching over 7 bases. Germline CDR1 reads SGHRS; CDR2 reads YFSETQ. CDR3 length equals 13 residues. V shed 0 bases and J 7 bases; nucleotides not matched to a gene: 3. The CDR3 bases are TGCGCCAGCAGCTTGGGACAGGGAGGTGAAGCTTTCTTT. Amino acids: CASSLGQGGEAFF.

The sample holds one count of this clone. The V gene is TRBV5-6, the J gene TRBJ1-1; tentatively, D is TRBD1 (6 bases). Germline V lookup: CDR1 SGHDT, CDR2 YYEEEE. The V end was cut by 0 bases, the J end by 10 bases, with 13 bases between. The CDR3 runs to 13 residues. This chain's CDR3 is CASSLGQGHVAFF. The DNA for the CDR3 is TGTGCCAGCAGCTTGGGTCAGGGGCATGTAGCTTTCTTT.

The chain uses TRBV7-8 and TRBJ1-5; no reliable D call. V lost 5 bases and J lost 8, with 10 bases in between. This CDR3 region has 12 residues. Per the germline V gene, CDR1 is SGHVS and CDR2 is FQNEAQ. The DNA for the CDR3 is TGTGCCAGCAGCCCACCCGGAGAGCCCCAGCATTTT. Translation gives CASSPPGEPQHF. The full variable domain, rest sourced from reference TRBV7-8 and TRBJ1-5, is GAGVSQSPRYKVAKRGQDVALRCDPISGHVSLFWYQQALGQGPEFLTYFQNEAQLDKSGLPSDRFFAERPEGSVSTLKIQRTQQEDSAVYLCASSPPGEPQHFGDGTRLSIL.

CDR3 DNA sequence: TGTGCCATCAGTGACACCGGGACTAGCACAGATACGCAGTATTTT. Its protein product is CAISDTGTSTDTQYF. V is TRBV10-3 and J is TRBJ2-3; D might be TRBD2 (6 bases). Per the germline V gene, CDR1 is ENHRY and CDR2 is SYGVKD. The CDR3 runs to 15 residues. V gave up 3 bases and J gave up 0 bases, with 10 bases separating them.

Here the CDR3 reads CASSLGSSGRASDTQYF. Here the CDR3 DNA reads TGCGCCAGCAGCTTGGGATCTAGCGGGAGGGCCTCTGATACGCAGTATTTT. The J gene is TRBJ2-3, the V gene TRBV5-1; the match to TRBD2 covers 12 bases. J gave up 6 bases and V 0 bases, and 8 bases lay outside the gene matches. The CDR3 extends over 17 amino acids. CDR1 is SGHRS, CDR2 YFSETQ, per germline.

The rearrangement links TRBV7-9 to TRBJ1-2; 8 nucleotides line up with TRBD1. This CDR3 has 16 residues. Looked up from germline, CDR1 is SEHNR and CDR2 is FQNEAQ (reference sequence). V dropped 0 bases and J dropped 6; count of bases not matched to a gene: 9. The CDR3, as DNA: TGTGCCAGCAGCTTAGCTTATTTAGACAGGGGAGATGGCTACACCTTC. It is translated as CASSLAYLDRGDGYTF.

The chain has TRBV25-1 and TRBJ2-7; no firm D call. CDR1 and CDR2 (germline): MGHDK, SYGVNS. Between the trimmed V and J ends, which lost 3 bases and 6 bases, there was a span of 6 bases. CDR3 length: 11 residues. The CDR3, as DNA: TGTGCCAGCAGTGATTATCTCGAGCAGTACTTC. Translated, it gives CASSDYLEQYF.

V gene TRBV5-1 combines with J gene TRBJ1-4, with 8 bases aligning to TRBD1. Germline trimming cut 3 bases from V and 6 bases from J; bases unmatched to any gene: 7. The CDR3 sequence is 15 residues long. CDR1 and CDR2 from the germline V gene are SGHRS and YFSETQ. CDR3 protein: CASSWGRGRDEKLFF. CDR3 nucleotide sequence: TGCGCCAGCAGCTGGGGCAGGGGGCGAGATGAAAAACTGTTTTTT.

V and J are TRBV6-5 and TRBJ1-4; TRBD1 agrees at 7 bases. The germline V gene has CDR1 MNHEY and CDR2 SVGAGI. This CDR3 spans 13 amino acids. Trimming cost V 8 bases and J 5 bases; bases outside gene matches: 5. In DNA, the CDR3 is TGTGCCAGCTCCAGGGGGGTCAATGAAAAACTGTTTTTT. As protein: CASSRGVNEKLFF.

This clone was picked up one time. The rearrangement joins TRBV30 to TRBJ1-1; 7 bases are a match to TRBD1. The V gene end was trimmed by 5 bases and the J gene end by 4 bases; junction bases not matched to a gene: 7. The CDR3 is 13 residues long. CDR1 and CDR2 from the germline V gene are GTSNPN and SVGIG (reference sequence). DNA for the CDR3: TGTGCCTGGGGGACAGACATGGGCACTGAAGCTTTCTTT. Translation gives CAWGTDMGTEAFF.

The chain links TRBV5-1 to TRBJ2-3, with a weak D call TRBD1 (6 bases). V lost 0 bases and J lost 5, with 13 bases in between. This CDR3 has 15 residues. Germline CDR1 reads SGHRS; CDR2 reads YFSETQ. The CDR3 sequence is CASSLGQGMRDTQYF. The CDR3 DNA reads as TGCGCCAGCAGCTTGGGGCAGGGGATGAGAGATACGCAGTATTTT. The entire variable domain, with the rest obtained from reference TRBV5-1 and TRBJ2-3, is as follows: KAGVTQTPRYLIKTRGQQVTLSCSPISGHRSVSWYQQTPGQGLQFLFEYFSETQRNKGNFPGRFSGRQFSNSRSEMNVSTLELGDSALYLCASSLGQGMRDTQYFGPGTRLTVL.

The rearrangement links TRBV19 to TRBJ1-5, with 9 bases that match TRBD1. With V trimmed by 7 bases and J by 3 bases, 7 bases remained unmatched. The V gene's germline CDR1 is LNHDA and CDR2 SQIVND (reference sequence). This CDR3 region has 15 residues. The CDR3 DNA sequence: TGTGCCAGTACCATAGGGGACAGGGTCAATCAGCCCCAGCATTTT. Its translation: CASTIGDRVNQPQHF.

V is TRBV7-2 and J is TRBJ2-5, with 7 positions matching TRBD1. The CDR3 totals 13 residues. The ends lost 5 bases at V and 7 bases at J; junction bases unmatched: 7. Germline CDR1 is SGHTA and CDR2 is FQGNSA. Here the CDR3 DNA reads TGTGCCAGCAGCCCGAGACAGGGTGGGACCCAGTACTTC. Protein sequence: CASSPRQGGTQYF.

The J gene is TRBJ2-3, the V gene TRBV10-1; 10 bases line up with TRBD2. The ends lost 5 bases at V and 1 base at J; junction bases unmatched: 0. The CDR3 contains 14 residues. Per the germline V gene, CDR1 is WNHNN and CDR2 is SYGVQD (reference sequence). In DNA, the CDR3 is TGCGCCAGCAGTCTAGCGGGAGGCACAGATACGCAGTATTTT. Translated, it gives CASSLAGGTDTQYF.

This clone was seen a single time. The genes are TRBV6-1 and TRBJ1-1; TRBD1 might be the D (6 bases). Per the germline V gene, CDR1 is MNHNS and CDR2 is SASEGT. With 1 base removed from V and 4 bases from J, the gap between germline ends came to 22 bases. This CDR3 has 18 residues. The CDR3 protein is CASSEEFLTGTRGTEAFF. DNA for the CDR3: TGTGCCAGCAGTGAAGAGTTCTTGACAGGAACTCGAGGCACTGAAGCTTTCTTT.

This clone was counted once. This chain connects TRBV23-1 to TRBJ2-3; D remains unclear. TRBV23-1 is an open reading frame whose function is uncertain. The V end was cut by 7 bases, the J end by 0 bases, with 29 bases between. This CDR3 has 20 amino acids. CDR3 coding DNA: TGCGCCAGCACCCCGCGGTTAAACTCGGCCCCAACCTTTAGCACAGATACGCAGTATTTT. As protein: CASTPRLNSAPTFSTDTQYF.

The V gene is TRBV10-2, the J gene TRBJ1-1, with TRBD1 matching over 8 bases. Germline CDR1 WSHSY, CDR2 SAAADI. Trimming took 1 base from V and 5 from J; bases not matched to a gene: 6. The CDR3 is 15 amino acids. The CDR3 bases are TGCGCCAGCAGTGAGTACCGGACAGGGAGGACTGAAGCTTTCTTT. Translating it yields CASSEYRTGRTEAFF.

The rearrangement joins TRBV5-6 to TRBJ1-4; the match to TRBD1 covers 11 bases. Germline loops: CDR1 SGHDT, CDR2 YYEEEE. This CDR3 is 14 amino acids long. V dropped 3 bases and J dropped 7; count of bases not matched to a gene: 2. The CDR3 nucleotides are TGTGCCAGCAGCTGGGACAGGGGGGTTGAAAAACTGTTTTTT. It translates to CASSWDRGVEKLFF. Full variable domain (missing parts from reference TRBV5-6 and TRBJ1-4): DAGVTQSPTHLIKTRGQQVTLRCSPKSGHDTVSWYQQALGQGPQFIFQYYEEEERQRGNFPDRFSGHQFPNYSSELNVNALLLGDSALYLCASSWDRGVEKLFFGSGTQLSVL.

Comment on this clone: The junction shows a germline mismatch at one end, possibly a read error. The rearrangement uses TRBV6-5 and TRBJ2-7; D might be TRBD1 (6 bases). CDR3 length: 15 residues. The germline V gene encodes CDR1 MNHEY and CDR2 SVGAGI. Here the CDR3 reads CASRFRTGTTYKQYF. The DNA for the CDR3 is TGTGCCAGCAGATTTCGAACAGGGACCACCTACAAGCAGTACTTC.